This paragraph covers one T cell receptor (beta chain) sequence. The entry originates in a study of blood T cell repertoires in COVID-19. Whole-study context: COVID-19 samples from acute and convalescent phases originated in the United States, Italy and Spain. PBMCs, B-cell-depleted T cells, or T cells provided the cDNA or gDNA that made up the material.

This table comes from immunoSEQ multiplex PCR, and its TCRdb copy is limited to in-frame clones, with some not included. Found here are over 200,000 clones, 80% to 90% of them singletons; the top ten hold approximately 5.9%. This receptor was taken from an elderly man with acute or convalescent COVID-19. Sequenced: peripheral blood.

CDR3 nucleotides: TGTGCCAGCAGTTACGGAGCGGTCACCCAGTACTTC. Amino acids: CASSYGAVTQYF. This rearrangement joins TRBV6-2 or TRBV6-3 to TRBJ2-5; a possible D gene is TRBD2 (5 bases). The CDR3 runs 12 residues. Germline assignment: CDR1 MNHEY and CDR2 SVGEGT. Trimming cost V 2 bases and J 8 bases, with 9 bases left between them.